The table lists the clone carrying this TCR beta chain with a few counts. Authors' data handling: Estimates of nucleated cell counts were drawn from the amplification of reference gene primers. Assay: immunoSEQ multiplex PCR; the TCRdb copy retains only in-frame clones and omits some. V and J calls and clone size are as listed in that table; D and trimming were resolved from the DNA. This sample has approximately 97,000 clones, with 70% to 90% found just once. The entry originates in a study of blood T cell repertoires in COVID-19. The wider study: Specimens from acute and convalescent COVID-19 originated in the United States, Italy and Spain.

CDR3 length equals 14 residues. The V and J ends lost 0 bases and 14 bases respectively, with 15 bases between them. From germline, CDR1 is SGHNT and CDR2 YYREEE (reference sequence). Specimen: peripheral blood. V gene TRBV5-4 combines with J gene TRBJ1-6, with D perhaps matching TRBD1 (5 bases). This TCR was recovered from a man in his fifties with active COVID-19. The CDR3 coding sequence is TGTGCCAGCAGCTTGGACGGGGGTTTCCGAGCCCTCCACTTT. It yields the protein CASSLDGGFRALHF.